This T cell receptor beta chain appears in the sequencing data of a study of shared clonotypes between healthy human individuals (TCRdb year 2020). General notes on the study: The cohort comprised two women and three men aged 18 to 49 years. For each donor, CD4 naive and CD4 memory were each run on three plates, CD8 naive on two plates, and CD8 memory on one plate. To estimate repertoire size and how much clonotype sharing occurs between individuals, the study deeply sequenced the blood TCR repertoires of five healthy adults. To increase sequencing depth and limit assay-specific biases, different laboratories used diverse techniques to prepare libraries and sequence TCR repertoires. Between about 0.8 and 8.9 billion PBMCs per donor were obtained by leukapheresis.

Inclusive of the bounding cysteine and phenylalanine, the CDR3 is 15 residues long. Of the read, only the CDR3 DNA is kept; its 45 bases are in frame from base 1. CDR1 SSHAT and CDR2 FNYEAQ are derived from the germline V gene (reference sequence). CD8 naive samples were CD45RO-negative cells positively selected for CCR7, giving a CD45RA+CCR7+ population that excluded TemRA cells. The donors were healthy, HIV-negative adults who had no recently reported acute infections or vaccinations. Only Caucasian adults living in Nashville, Tennessee, USA were represented among the donors. Blood was obtained by leukapheresis, after which PBMCs were separated by Ficoll-Histopaque density gradient centrifugation and cryopreserved in liquid nitrogen vapor phase. Analytical flow cytometry was used to check the purity and quantity of every magnetically sorted T cell population. Genomic DNA was isolated from each sorted fraction and quantified by UV absorbance on a Nanodrop 2000c.

On this clone: Its antigen is unknown. The junction and the germline gene differ at one end; a read error may be behind it.

Using the deep immunoSEQ assay, multiplex PCR amplified TCR CDR3 regions from genomic DNA. Extracted genomic DNA from each cell subset was distributed evenly across all wells of several immunoSEQ 96-well plates, and each plate was treated as a replicate. For sorted subsets, about 200 ng genomic DNA, equal to 25,000 to 35,000 T cell genomes, was loaded into each replicate PCR. The purified libraries were quantified using a Qubit 3.0 fluorometer, sized with a Bioanalyzer 2100, and then quantified again using the KAPA Library Quantification kit. Each immunoSEQ 96-well plate was sequenced on its own single-read 150-cycle Illumina NextSeq 550 flow cell. In the authors' own workflow: Because only junctional sequences without quality scores were contained in the immunoSEQ output, filtering matching that applied to full-length reads could not be performed. To assign V/J genes and CDR3, sequences were annotated using PyIR, a Python wrapper for IgBLAST v1.9, with IMGT germline references. Reads were filtered out if the reads had weak V/J assignments (E-value above 1e-6), no CDR3, stop codons, out-of-frame junctions, or ambiguous translated residues. V3J clonotypes were defined as sequences sharing the same inferred V gene, J gene, and CDR3 amino acid sequence. Percentage overlap between repertoires was computed as shared unique clonotypes divided by the size of the smaller repertoire. Three approaches were used to assess repertoire richness: RTK rarefaction, the Chao1 estimator, and Recon v2.1 estimates of unobserved clonotypes. Generation probabilities for all TCRbeta clonotypes obtained by the gDNA method from a few donors were computed using OLGA. TCRdb limited this immuneACCESS table to in-frame rearrangements with V and J called. A share of clones is missing; checked studies link under half to unresolved V genes, and the rest is unexplained. Clonal size and the V and J genes are those of that table, whereas D and trimming came from the DNA. The sample contains more than 550,000 clones, 90% to 95% of them found a single time. Of the sample, roughly 24% is held by the ten largest clones.

The study at large found these results: Incomplete sequencing was indicated by rarefaction of sorted-subset datasets, despite the large sequencing depth. Clonotypes shared by all four sorted-subset donors showed higher generation probabilities than non-shared clonotypes. Larger estimated clonotype richness was generally found for naive subsets than for memory subsets. Sampling was restricted to blood, and TCR repertoires in tissue are likely to differ from TCR repertoires in blood. Across four donors, approximately 4.6% of naive CD4, around 3.5% of naive CD8, approximately 2.5% of memory CD4, and 0.4% to 0.45% of memory CD8 clonotypes were shared. Based on pairwise subsampling, the degree of clonotype sharing among donors was expected to be affected by sequencing depth. Because the study included only a small number of donors, the genetic and exposure-history diversity represented was limited.

Sequenced sample: naive CD8+ T cells sorted from blood. This specimen's cell subset or site label, interpreted: CD45RA+CCR7+. Here the chain combines TRBV7-7 and TRBJ2-7, with the D gene call left open. The TCR was taken from a man aged 30 to 39 in good health. CDR3 loop: CASSLEVGILGEQYF. The nucleotides read TGTGCTAGCAGCTTAGAAGTGGGGATTCTAGGCGAGCAGTACTTC. Here the CDR3 is joined to the reference TRBV7-7 and TRBJ2-7 genes, and the full variable domain is: GAGVSQSPRYKVTKRGQDVTLRCDPISSHATLYWYQQALGQGPEFLTYFNYEAQPDKSGLPSDRFSAERPEGSISTLTIQRTEQRDSAMYRCASSLEVGILGEQYFGPGTRLTVT.